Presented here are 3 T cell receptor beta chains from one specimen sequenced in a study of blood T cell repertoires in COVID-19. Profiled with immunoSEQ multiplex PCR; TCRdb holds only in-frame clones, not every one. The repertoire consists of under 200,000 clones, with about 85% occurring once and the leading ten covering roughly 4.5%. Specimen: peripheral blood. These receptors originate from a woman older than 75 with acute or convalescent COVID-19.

The chain's CDR3 is CAWNRQGDTEAFF. The CDR3 region has the DNA TGTGCCTGGAATCGACAGGGGGACACTGAAGCTTTCTTT. The genes are TRBV30 and TRBJ1-1; 9 bases match TRBD1. CDR1 GTSNPN and CDR2 SVGIG come from the germline V gene (reference sequence). V was clipped by 4 bases and J by 3 bases; unmatched bases: 3. This CDR3 is built from 13 residues.

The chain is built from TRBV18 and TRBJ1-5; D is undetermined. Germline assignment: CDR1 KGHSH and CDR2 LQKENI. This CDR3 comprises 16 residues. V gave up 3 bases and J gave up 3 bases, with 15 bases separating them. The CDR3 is CASSPQVAANNQPQHF. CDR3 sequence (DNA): TGTGCCAGCTCACCCCAGGTGGCAGCTAACAATCAGCCCCAGCATTTT. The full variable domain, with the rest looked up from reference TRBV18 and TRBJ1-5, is NAGVMQNPRHLVRRRGQEARLRCSPMKGHSHVYWYRQLPEEGLKFMVYLQKENIIDESGMPKERFSAEFPKEGPSILRIQQVVRGDSAAYFCASSPQVAANNQPQHFGDGTRLSIL.

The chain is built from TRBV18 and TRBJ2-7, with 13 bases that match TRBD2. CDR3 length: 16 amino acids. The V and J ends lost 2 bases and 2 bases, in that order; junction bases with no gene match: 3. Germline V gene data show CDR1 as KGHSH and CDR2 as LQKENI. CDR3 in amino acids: CASSPRLAGGTYEQYF. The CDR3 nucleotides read TGTGCCAGCTCACCAAGACTAGCGGGAGGTACCTACGAGCAGTACTTC.